The 14 T cell receptor beta chains in this list originate from one sample, sequenced in a study of cytomegalovirus exposure and HLA in healthy donors (dated by TCRdb to the late 2010s). Library preparation was by the immunoSEQ multiplex PCR assay. For the multiplex PCR, a mixture combining 60 forward primers for TCR Vbeta segments and 13 reverse primers for TCR Jbeta segments was used. In TCRdb, the immuneACCESS table is reduced to in-frame sequences with V and J assigned. These tables do not hold every clone; where another copy was compared, an unresolved V gene accounts for under half, and the others remain unexplained. A total of some 170,000 clones appear in this sample, 72% of them only once. The top ten hold about 2.5% of the sample. Input material: PBMCs. These receptor sequences come from a human donor in good health.

The chain carries TRBV2 and TRBJ1-5; 9 nucleotides match TRBD1. V was clipped by 6 bases and J by 3 bases; unmatched bases: 6. CDR1 is SNHLY and CDR2 is FYNNEI in the germline V gene. The CDR3 covers 15 residues. CDR3 protein: CASRHRGRANQPQHF. The CDR3 coding sequence is TGTGCCAGCAGACACAGGGGGCGCGCCAATCAGCCCCAGCATTTT. Full variable domain (outside the CDR3, taken from reference TRBV2 and TRBJ1-5): EPEVTQTPSHQVTQMGQEVILRCVPISNHLYFYWYRQILGQKVEFLVSFYNNEISEKSEIFDDQFSVERPDGSNFTLKIRSTKLEDSAMYFCASRHRGRANQPQHFGDGTRLSIL.

The gene calls are TRBV6-5 and TRBJ1-2; D is uncertain. Trimming removed 0 bases at V and 4 bases at J, with 9 bases between. The germline CDR1 and CDR2 sequences are MNHEY and SVGAGI. The CDR3 is 14 residues long. As DNA, the CDR3 is TGTGCCAGCAGTTACTCGGCAATTGGCTATGGCTACACCTTC. It translates to CASSYSAIGYGYTF.

This sequence joins TRBV27 and TRBJ1-5; TRBD1 agrees at 8 bases. This CDR3 has 19 residues. Germline CDR1 is MNHEY and CDR2 is SMNVEV (reference sequence). V shed 5 bases and J 1 base; nucleotides not matched to a gene: 16. The DNA of the CDR3 is TGTGCCAGCAGTCCTTTCCTCTACCGGGGGGACAGGAGCAATCAGCCCCAGCATTTT. Translating it yields CASSPFLYRGDRSNQPQHF.

The chain combines TRBV2 with TRBJ2-7; D possibly corresponds to TRBD2 (6 bases). In germline, CDR1 is SNHLY, CDR2 FYNNEI. This CDR3 has 16 amino acids. Trimming stripped 7 bases from V and 5 bases from J, with 24 bases between. The CDR3 is CASKRDPVGDLDEQYF. In DNA form, the CDR3 reads TGTGCCAGCAAGAGGGACCCTGTGGGGGACTTGGACGAGCAGTACTTC. The whole variable domain, remainder taken from reference TRBV2 and TRBJ2-7, is EPEVTQTPSHQVTQMGQEVILRCVPISNHLYFYWYRQILGQKVEFLVSFYNNEISEKSEIFDDQFSVERPDGSNFTLKIRSTKLEDSAMYFCASKRDPVGDLDEQYFGPGTRLTVT.

The chain couples TRBV29-1 to TRBJ1-2; D remains ambiguous. Per the germline V gene, CDR1 is SQVTM and CDR2 is ANQGSEA. Trimming removed 3 bases at V and 9 bases at J, with 26 bases between. This CDR3 is 16 amino acids long. This chain's CDR3 is CSVDPLRGPRVLSYTF. The DNA of the CDR3 is TGCAGCGTTGACCCCCTACGGGGTCCTAGGGTCCTAAGCTACACCTTC.

This clone was detected only a few times. The V call is TRBV5-1, the J call TRBJ2-5, with 9 bases fitting TRBD2. CDR1 and CDR2 (germline): SGHRS, YFSETQ. With 0 bases clipped from V and 4 bases from J, the junction kept 10 bases outside the gene matches. This CDR3 has 17 residues. The CDR3 reads CASSLGGGVAGVETQYF. Written as DNA, the CDR3 is TGCGCCAGCAGCTTGGGCGGCGGAGTAGCGGGGGTAGAGACCCAGTACTTC.

This clone was found a few times. CDR3 in amino acids: CASSLFLGFSETQYF. CDR3 in DNA: TGTGCCAGCAGCTTGTTTCTAGGTTTTTCAGAGACCCAGTACTTC. The V and J genes are TRBV5-4 and TRBJ2-5, with D hard to call. Looked up from germline, CDR1 is SGHNT and CDR2 is YYREEE (reference sequence). Trimming left V 1 base short and J 4 bases short, with 14 bases between. This CDR3 is 15 amino acids long.

In this sample, this clone turned up a few times. The rearrangement joins TRBV6-5 to TRBJ2-7; 9 bases line up with TRBD1. Trimming took 6 bases from V and 5 from J; bases not matched to a gene: 8. The CDR3 has 14 amino acids. Germline V gene lookup returns CDR1 MNHEY and CDR2 SVGAGI. The CDR3 DNA sequence: TGTGCCAGCAGCCCCCACAGGGGGCGGCACGAGCAGTACTTC. Protein product: CASSPHRGRHEQYF.

CDR3 DNA sequence: TGTGCCAGCAGCTTAGACTCCGGGATAAACACCGGGGAGCTGTTTTTT. It encodes CASSLDSGINTGELFF. The rearrangement links TRBV11-3 to TRBJ2-2; a possible D gene is TRBD2 (5 bases). Germline-derived CDR1 and CDR2 are SGHNT and YENEEA. This CDR3 spans 16 amino acids. V was clipped by 0 bases and J by 2 bases, with 10 bases between them.

This clone was picked up a small number of times. This rearrangement joins TRBV5-1 to TRBJ1-5, with 9 nucleotides matching TRBD1. The J segment lost 3 bases and the V segment lost 0 bases, leaving 1 base of the junction unmatched. This CDR3 has 15 amino acids. Germline V CDR1 and CDR2: SGHRS, YFSETQ. The CDR3 nucleotides are TGCGCCAGCAGCTTGGGACAGGGGGACAATCAGCCCCAGCATTTT. Protein product: CASSLGQGDNQPQHF.

This clone was seen once. The V call is TRBV5-8, the J call TRBJ2-1; no definite D call. Germline loops: CDR1 SGHTS, CDR2 YDEGEE. The CDR3 loop spans 11 amino acids. Trimming stripped 1 base from V and 13 bases from J, with 9 bases between. The CDR3 DNA reads as TGTGCCAGCAGCTTGACAGAAATTCAGTTCTTC. This encodes CASSLTEIQFF.

The chain has TRBV5-1 and TRBJ2-7, with 7 positions matching TRBD1. The trim removed 5 bases at V and 1 base at J, leaving 9 bases unmatched. Per germline, CDR1 SGHRS and CDR2 YFSETQ. There are 15 residues in the CDR3. This chain's CDR3 is CASRYGTAKSYEQYF. In DNA, the CDR3 is TGCGCCAGCAGATACGGGACAGCTAAGTCCTACGAGCAGTACTTC.

The chain couples TRBV6-1 to TRBJ1-1, with D maybe TRBD1 (5 bases). The CDR3 sequence is 17 residues long. Trimming stripped 3 bases from V and 5 bases from J, with 22 bases between. CDR1 is MNHNS and CDR2 is SASEGT in the germline V gene. This CDR3 is CASSDAVGPGSWTEAFF. CDR3 coding DNA: TGTGCCAGCAGTGACGCGGTAGGTCCAGGGTCGTGGACTGAAGCTTTCTTT.

The chain couples TRBV4-3 to TRBJ2-3, with D perhaps TRBD1 (5 bases). Trimming shortened V by 0 bases and J by 3 bases, and 7 bases separated the two germline ends. The V gene's germline CDR1 is LGHNA and CDR2 YSLEER. The CDR3 spans 14 residues. DNA for the CDR3: TGCGCCAGCAGCCAAGATAAGGGGACAGATACGCAGTATTTT. It codes for CASSQDKGTDTQYF.